This T cell receptor (beta chain) was observed in a study of shared clonotypes between healthy human individuals. Findings of the study overall: Memory subsets generally showed lower estimated richness than naive subsets.

As to this clone: Its antigen is unidentified.

Method: immunoSEQ multiplex PCR; TCRdb's copy keeps in-frame clones and lacks some. The profile shows some 630,000 clones, 72% of them singletons. The V gene lost 0 bases and the J gene lost 1 base, with 1 base spanning the gap. CDR1 and CDR2 (germline): LNHDA, SQIVND (reference sequence). The CDR3 consists of 13 residues. The sample comprised memory CD4+ T cells sorted from blood. As for subset: CD45RA-negative fraction. The clonotype was recovered from a woman aged 30 to 39 in good health. The chain recombines TRBV19 with TRBJ1-3; unclear D gene. CDR3: CASSIESGNTIYF. The CDR3 region has the DNA TGTGCCAGTAGTATAGAATCTGGAAACACCATATATTTT.